This T cell receptor (beta chain) appears in the sequencing data of a study of T-cell memory formation after mild COVID-19. This CDR3 is built from 15 residues. V dropped 2 bases and J dropped 8 bases, with 17 bases sitting between them. Germline V gene lookup returns CDR1 KGHDR and CDR2 SFDVKD. This clonotype was seen more than once but under ten times. TCRdb fed the 5' RACE reads into MiXCR, producing one record per CDR3 protein. The table shows 140,000 to 150,000 distinct CDR3 sequences, with roughly 6.2% occurring only once. Sample: PBMCs or a T cell subset sorted from them (not recorded which). This sequence was found in an adult woman who had mild COVID-19 (a few samples of this study predate the infection). Cell type and time point are not known. This sequence joins TRBV24-1 and TRBJ1-2, with D hard to call. In DNA form, the CDR3 reads TGTGCCACCAGTGATTCCGGACGGTCCTCTCTCGGCTACACCTTC. It specifies CATSDSGRSSLGYTF.